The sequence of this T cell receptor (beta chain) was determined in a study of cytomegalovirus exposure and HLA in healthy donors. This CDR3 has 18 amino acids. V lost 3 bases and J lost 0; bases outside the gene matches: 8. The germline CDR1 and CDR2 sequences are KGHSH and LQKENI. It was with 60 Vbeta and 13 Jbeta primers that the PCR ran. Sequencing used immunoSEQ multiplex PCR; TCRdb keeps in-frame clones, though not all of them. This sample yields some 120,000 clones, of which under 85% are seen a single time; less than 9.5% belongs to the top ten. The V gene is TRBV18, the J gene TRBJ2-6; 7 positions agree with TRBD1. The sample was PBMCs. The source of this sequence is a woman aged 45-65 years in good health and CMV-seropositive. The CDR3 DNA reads TGTGCCAGCTCACCCCCCAACAGGGGAAGCTCTGGGGCCAACGTCCTGACTTTC. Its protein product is CASSPPNRGSSGANVLTF.